The clone carrying this T cell receptor (beta chain) was detected a few times. Its antigen is unidentified. Sorting of CD4+ naive, central memory, regulatory and stem cell-like memory cells was performed via CD45RO/CCR7/CD25/CD127/CD95/CD27. Sequenced material consisted of expressed TCRB transcripts (all of the isolated RNA was reverse transcribed). Profiling relied on immunoSEQ multiplex PCR, and the TCRdb table lists in-frame clones only, not all of them. The sample includes under 850,000 clones, 13% of them seen just once. The sample originates from a study of beta chain features in type 1 diabetes. Study observations and caveats: HLA influence on TCRB rearrangement stayed unresolved here. Moderate yet significant TCRB CDR3 shortening was seen in Type 1 diabetes patients in all four CD4+ subsets. Possible PCR preference for shorter templates applied equally to patients and controls. Diminished insertions and augmented deletions at VDJ junctions characterized type 1 diabetes patients.

Material: naive CD4+ T cells from blood. The source of this sequence is a man younger than 35 with type 1 diabetes.

CDR3: CASAGTRKETQYF. Here the CDR3 DNA reads TGTGCCAGCGCCGGGACGAGAAAAGAGACCCAGTACTTC. V gene TRBV19 combines with J gene TRBJ2-5, with D tentatively TRBD1 or TRBD2 (5 bases each). This CDR3 contains 13 residues. The V end lost 9 bases, the J end lost 3 bases, and 14 bases lay between the germline ends. The germline V gene encodes CDR1 LNHDA and CDR2 SQIVND (reference sequence).